One sample yielded the 22 T cell receptor beta chains listed below, sequenced in a study of regulatory T cells in long-lasting Graves disease. Building of the TCR beta libraries involved iRepertoire HTBI primers and Arm-PCR of CDR3 regions. TCRdb fed the multiplex PCR reads into MiXCR, producing one record per CDR3 protein. The top ten hold 20% to 25% of the sample, which has 380,000 or so distinct CDR3 sequences, about 17% seen once. The time point is: newly diagnosed GD, antithyroid drugs for less than 3 months. The TCR library used RNA extracted from PBMCs. These data are also associated with another study on T cells in Graves' hyperthyroidism and ophthalmopathy.

The specimen comprised peripheral blood mononuclear cells (PBMCs), sampled at new diagnosis, from a patient treated with antithyroid drugs. Receptors were obtained from a woman aged 18 to 35 with Graves disease.

The rearrangement uses TRBV6-5 and TRBJ1-4; D gene ambiguous. The germline V gene has CDR1 MNHEY and CDR2 SVGAGI. The CDR3 totals 16 residues. Between the trimmed V and J ends, which lost 0 bases and 0 bases, there was a span of 8 bases. The CDR3 coding sequence is TGTGCCAGCAGTTACTCTGGTCGAACAACTAATGAAAAACTGTTTTTT. Translation gives CASSYSGRTTNEKLFF.

This clonotype was detected ten times or more. This chain connects TRBV3-1 to TRBJ1-3; D unresolved. Germline V gene data show CDR1 as LGHDT and CDR2 as YNNKEL (reference sequence). The CDR3 totals 14 residues. V was cut by 1 base and J by 2 bases, with 6 bases left in between. The CDR3 spells CASSQAGTGNTIYF. The CDR3 nucleotides are TGTGCCAGCAGCCAAGCGGGTACTGGAAACACCATATATTTT.

This clonotype was detected ten times or more. The chain joins TRBV2 to TRBJ2-7; D unresolved. The germline V gene has CDR1 SNHLY and CDR2 FYNNEI. V lost 7 bases to trimming and J lost 3 bases, with 10 bases between them. There are 12 residues in the CDR3. The CDR3 nucleotides read TGTGCCAGCAAAAAGGGTAGCTACGAGCAGTACTTC. This codes for CASKKGSYEQYF.

Note on this clonotype: A read error may explain this, as a much larger clone is one base away. V gene TRBV5-1 combines with J gene TRBJ2-5; D is ambiguous. The CDR3 extends over 13 amino acids. CDR1 and CDR2 from the germline V gene are SGHRS and YFSETQ. CDR3 DNA sequence: TGCGCCGGCAGCTTGGAACGCTCCCCCCCGCAGGACTTC. It is translated as CAGSLERSPPQDF.

This clonotype was counted at least ten times. The chain has TRBV11-2 and TRBJ2-1; TRBD1 matches at 8 bases. From germline, CDR1 is SGHAT and CDR2 FQNNGV. The CDR3 sequence is 16 residues long. The V gene end was trimmed by 9 bases and the J gene end by 2 bases; junction bases not matched to a gene: 12. The CDR3 nucleotides are TGTGCCAGTCACTTAGGGCCAGGGGGCGCCTACAATGAGCAGTTCTTC. As protein: CASHLGPGGAYNEQFF.

This clonotype has ten or more counts. The chain combines TRBV7-9 with TRBJ2-5, with no clear D. Germline CDR1 reads SEHNR; CDR2 reads FQNEAQ (reference sequence). Trimming took off 1 base at V and 2 bases at J, with 8 bases between the two ends. The CDR3 spans 14 residues. Written as DNA, the CDR3 is TGTGCCAGCAGCTTAGAGCAGATACAAGAGACCCAGTACTTC. It codes for CASSLEQIQETQYF.

This clonotype was seen repeatedly, ten times or more. The genes are TRBV27 and TRBJ2-1; 7 nucleotides agree with TRBD2. J was trimmed by 4 bases and V by 6 bases; bases with no gene match: 12. CDR1 is MNHEY and CDR2 is SMNVEV in the germline V gene (reference sequence). This CDR3 contains 16 residues. Here the CDR3 reads CASRKMTSISYNEQFF. The CDR3 nucleotides are TGTGCCAGCAGGAAAATGACTAGCATTAGTTACAATGAGCAGTTCTTC.

V and J are TRBV10-3 and TRBJ1-5, with D possibly being TRBD1 (5 bases). Germline values: CDR1 ENHRY, CDR2 SYGVKD. V was pared by 2 bases and J by 0 bases, with 8 bases between. The CDR3 consists of 15 residues. CDR3 loop: CAISEGGSSNQPQHF. DNA for the CDR3: TGTGCCATCAGTGAGGGGGGTAGTAGCAATCAGCCCCAGCATTTT.

This clonotype was seen at least ten times. The chain links TRBV5-1 to TRBJ2-7, with 8 bases identical to TRBD2. Germline V lookup: CDR1 SGHRS, CDR2 YFSETQ. The junction had 8 bases not matched to a gene; V was cut back by 1 base and J by 5 bases. The CDR3 runs to 15 residues. In nucleotides, the CDR3 is TGCGCCAGCAGCTTGTTTGGCGGGAGGACGGACGAGCAGTACTTC. Translated: CASSLFGGRTDEQYF.

This clonotype was seen many times. V usage is TRBV7-9 and J usage is TRBJ2-1; D is perhaps TRBD2 (6 bases). Trimming left V 1 base short and J 5 bases short, with 9 bases between. The CDR3 loop spans 14 amino acids. In germline, CDR1 is SEHNR, CDR2 FQNEAQ (reference sequence). The CDR3, as DNA: TGTGCCAGCAGCTTAGTTGCGGGGAACAATGAGCAGTTCTTC. Its translation is CASSLVAGNNEQFF.

The V call is TRBV10-3, the J call TRBJ2-1; D gene ambiguous. From germline, CDR1 is ENHRY and CDR2 SYGVKD. CDR3 length equals 11 residues. Deletions cut 6 bases from V and 3 bases from J, with 3 bases between. CDR3 residues: CAIRVYNEQFF. CDR3 coding DNA: TGTGCCATCAGGGTCTACAATGAGCAGTTCTTC.

This clonotype appeared a few times. The chain carries TRBV29-1 and TRBJ1-2; D gene ambiguous. The CDR3 loop spans 11 amino acids. Trimming removed 3 bases at V and 3 bases at J, with 5 bases between. The germline V gene encodes CDR1 SQVTM and CDR2 ANQGSEA. CDR3 amino acids: CSVDIDYGYTF. Here the CDR3 DNA reads TGCAGCGTTGATATTGACTATGGCTACACCTTC.

With respect to this clonotype: Given a far larger clone just one base away, this is likely a sequencing read error. The V and J genes are TRBV5-8 and TRBJ1-1; the D is unclear. CDR3 length: 17 amino acids. Germline values: CDR1 SGHTS, CDR2 YDEGEE. The CDR3 nucleotides are TGTGCCAGCAGCTTGGAATCAGTGAGAAGAGGGAACACTGAAGATTTCTTT. Translation: CASSLESVRRGNTEDFF.

The V and J genes are TRBV2 and TRBJ2-1, with 7 positions matching TRBD2. The CDR3 contains 15 residues. Germline trimming cut 0 bases from V and 7 bases from J; bases unmatched to any gene: 6. CDR1 is SNHLY, CDR2 FYNNEI, per germline. The CDR3 DNA follows: TGTGCCAGCAGTGAAGCGGGAGGGCCCGTAAATGAGCAGTTCTTC. This encodes CASSEAGGPVNEQFF.

Ten or more counts support this clonotype. This sequence joins TRBV6-1 and TRBJ2-1; the match to TRBD1 covers 9 bases. The V and J ends lost 9 bases and 0 bases, in that order; junction bases with no gene match: 15. Germline-derived CDR1 and CDR2 are MNHNS and SASEGT. This CDR3 comprises 18 residues. This CDR3 is CARSPGGTGRRSYNEQFF. CDR3 bases: TGTGCCAGGTCCCCAGGCGGGACAGGGAGGCGCTCCTACAATGAGCAGTTCTTC.

This clonotype was counted many times. The V gene is TRBV6-2 or TRBV6-3, the J gene TRBJ1-1; the D is unclear. The germline gives CDR1 MNHEY, CDR2 SVGEGT. This CDR3 has 14 amino acids. V shed 2 bases and J shed 1 base, with 8 bases lying between them. In DNA, the CDR3 is TGTGCCAGCAGTTACCTGGGGAGGAACACTGAAGCTTTCTTT. It translates to CASSYLGRNTEAFF.

This clonotype came up many times. The gene calls are TRBV12-3 or TRBV12-4 and TRBJ2-3; D perhaps matches TRBD1 (6 bases). The CDR3 runs 13 residues. V lost 8 bases and J 0 bases, leaving 9 bases between the germline ends. The CDR3: CASRTASTDTQYF. CDR3 DNA: TGTGCCAGCCGGACAGCTAGCACAGATACGCAGTATTTT.

This clonotype was observed at least ten times. The CDR3 nucleotides read TGTGCCAGCAGCCATGGGGAAAGGGCTGAAGCTTTCTTT. The encoded protein is CASSHGERAEAFF. This chain uses TRBV3-1 with TRBJ1-1; D uncertain. Deletions cut 3 bases from V and 6 bases from J, with 11 bases between. This CDR3 spans 13 amino acids. The V gene's germline CDR1 is LGHDT and CDR2 YNNKEL (reference sequence).

V is TRBV9 and J is TRBJ1-1; D is uncertain. The CDR3 totals 17 residues. Germline V gene data show CDR1 as SGDLS and CDR2 as YYNGEE. Trimming pared 0 bases from V and 4 bases from J, leaving 19 bases between. CDR3 sequence reads: CASSVASDGNVGTEAFF. The CDR3 coding sequence is TGTGCCAGCAGCGTAGCGAGTGACGGGAATGTTGGCACTGAAGCTTTCTTT.

This clonotype was counted many times. The chain combines TRBV12-3 or TRBV12-4 with TRBJ2-7, with 8 bases lining up with TRBD2. The CDR3 runs 15 residues. V lost 3 bases, J lost 6 bases, and 10 bases stayed unmatched. The CDR3 sequence is CASSFDVGLVGEQYF. The CDR3 coding sequence is TGTGCCAGCAGTTTCGACGTGGGACTAGTTGGCGAGCAGTACTTC.

This clonotype occurred many times. The chain employs TRBV6-4 and TRBJ2-3, with D possibly being TRBD2 (6 bases). The V gene lost 2 bases and the J gene lost 3 bases, with 6 bases spanning the gap. Germline CDR1 MRHNA, CDR2 SNTAGT. This CDR3 is built from 13 residues. CDR3 in amino acids: CASSDGTTDTQYF. The DNA of the CDR3 is TGTGCCAGCAGTGACGGGACTACAGATACGCAGTATTTT.

This clonotype came up many times. V and J are TRBV5-1 and TRBJ1-1, with 9 bases fitting TRBD1. Per the germline V gene, CDR1 is SGHRS and CDR2 is YFSETQ. The length of the CDR3 is 16 residues. Germline trimming cut 5 bases from V and 0 bases from J; bases unmatched to any gene: 8. The CDR3 sequence is CASSPGTGIMNTEAFF. DNA of the CDR3: TGCGCCAGCAGTCCCGGGACAGGGATTATGAACACTGAAGCTTTCTTT.